The 26 T cell receptor beta chains presented below share a single source sample, sequenced in a study of T cell responses to AZD1222 COVID-19 vaccine. Profiling relied on immunoSEQ multiplex PCR, and the TCRdb table lists in-frame clones only, not all of them. The profile shows about 81,000 clones, 90% of them singletons. The sample consisted of peripheral blood, taken 28 days after the second AZD1222 dose. The receptors originated from an adult who received the AZD1222 COVID-19 vaccine.

This CDR3 is CASSQLWNSRFSGNTIYF. CDR3 bases: TGTGCCAGCAGCCAATTGTGGAACTCCCGGTTTTCTGGAAACACCATATATTTT. The chain couples TRBV14 to TRBJ1-3, with D uncertain. The V gene's germline CDR1 is SGHDN and CDR2 FVKESK. This CDR3 is built from 18 residues. V gave up 2 bases and J gave up 1 base, with 18 bases separating them.

The rearrangement links TRBV7-2 to TRBJ2-3; 10 positions match TRBD2. Germline lookup yields CDR1 SGHTA and CDR2 FQGNSA. This CDR3 contains 17 residues. V trimming: 1 base; J trimming: 3 bases; junction bases outside the gene matches: 7. The CDR3 coding sequence is TGTGCCAGCAGCTTAGGTCCTAGCGGGGGTCCTACAGATACGCAGTATTTT. Translated: CASSLGPSGGPTDTQYF.

V and J are TRBV28 and TRBJ2-7; weak D call: TRBD2 (5 bases). V lost 2 bases, J lost 2 bases, and 10 bases lay in between. The CDR3 sequence is 14 residues long. From germline, CDR1 is MDHEN and CDR2 SYDVKM. The CDR3 spells CASSLMDFPYEQYF. CDR3 in DNA: TGTGCCAGCAGTTTAATGGACTTCCCCTACGAGCAGTACTTC. The whole variable domain, remainder taken from reference TRBV28 and TRBJ2-7, is DVKVTQSSRYLVKRTGEKVFLECVQDMDHENMFWYRQDPGLGLRLIYFSYDVKMKEKGDIPEGYSVSREKKERFSLILESASTNQTSMYLCASSLMDFPYEQYFGPGTRLTVT.

The rearrangement links TRBV18 to TRBJ2-7; 14 bases fit TRBD2. This CDR3 spans 14 amino acids. V lost 3 bases and J lost 7; bases outside the gene matches: 2. Germline loops: CDR1 KGHSH, CDR2 LQKENI. The CDR3 DNA reads as TGTGCCAGCTCACCGGGACTAGCGGGGGAGGAGCAGTACTTC. Its translation: CASSPGLAGEEQYF.

The chain couples TRBV6-1 to TRBJ1-3; D is unclear. The CDR3 spans 17 residues. Trimming pared 2 bases from V and 0 bases from J, leaving 14 bases between. Germline V gene lookup returns CDR1 MNHNS and CDR2 SASEGT. CDR3 sequence reads: CASSESILGGSGNTIYF. In DNA, the CDR3 is TGTGCCAGCAGTGAAAGTATTCTAGGAGGCTCTGGAAACACCATATATTTT.

CDR3 region: CASSVDGEGSSYEQYF. In DNA, the CDR3 is TGTGCCAGCAGCGTAGATGGGGAGGGTAGCTCCTACGAGCAGTACTTC. The chain combines TRBV9 with TRBJ2-7; 7 bases are a match to TRBD2. CDR1 is SGDLS, CDR2 YYNGEE, per germline. V was clipped by 0 bases and J by 0 bases; unmatched bases: 6. There are 16 residues in the CDR3.

The chain recombines TRBV13 with TRBJ1-2; D not certain. Germline V lookup: CDR1 PRHDT, CDR2 FYEKMQ (reference sequence). The CDR3 sequence is 13 residues long. V shed 5 bases and J shed 7 bases, with 14 bases lying between them. CDR3 loop: CASSLLTGGGYTF. The CDR3, as DNA: TGTGCCAGCAGCCTTCTGACGGGTGGTGGCTACACCTTC.

The chain carries TRBV19 and TRBJ1-3; 9 nucleotides agree with TRBD1. Germline V gene lookup returns CDR1 LNHDA and CDR2 SQIVND (reference sequence). This CDR3 is 17 amino acids long. V shed 4 bases and J 0 bases; nucleotides not matched to a gene: 7. The CDR3 coding sequence is TGTGCCAGTAGTACCGGACAGGGGTCCCTCTCTGGAAACACCATATATTTT. Translating it yields CASSTGQGSLSGNTIYF.

This chain connects TRBV5-6 to TRBJ1-2, with a tentative D call TRBD1 (5 bases). Germline assignment: CDR1 SGHDT and CDR2 YYEEEE. This CDR3 contains 14 residues. The V and J ends lost 0 bases and 4 bases respectively, with 10 bases between them. The CDR3 sequence is CASSLGRTGYGYTF. DNA of the CDR3: TGTGCCAGCAGCTTGGGACGTACAGGCTATGGCTACACCTTC.

The chain recombines TRBV7-9 with TRBJ2-2; TRBD2 matches at 7 bases. CDR1 and CDR2 from the germline V gene are SEHNR and FQNEAQ (reference sequence). The J segment lost 5 bases and the V segment lost 4 bases, leaving 10 bases of the junction unmatched. This CDR3 has 16 amino acids. The CDR3 sequence: CASSSPRQGGTGELFF. CDR3 in DNA: TGTGCCAGCAGCTCCCCTAGGCAGGGAGGGACCGGGGAGCTGTTTTTT.

This chain uses TRBV5-1 with TRBJ1-2, with a possible D match to TRBD1 (6 bases). Looked up from germline, CDR1 is SGHRS and CDR2 is YFSETQ. The CDR3 covers 15 residues. V was cut by 4 bases and J by 2 bases, with 15 bases left in between. CDR3 sequence: CASSNTRTANYGYTF. DNA of the CDR3: TGCGCCAGCAGCAACACTCGGACAGCAAACTATGGCTACACCTTC.

The chain carries TRBV6-5 and TRBJ2-7; TRBD1 matches at 7 bases. The CDR3 runs to 13 residues. Germline lookup yields CDR1 MNHEY and CDR2 SVGAGI. V lost 5 bases to trimming and J lost 5 bases; unmatched junction nucleotides: 6. Here the CDR3 DNA reads TGTGCCAGCAGTCTCGAAAGGGGGCACGAGCAGTACTTC. Its translation is CASSLERGHEQYF.

The chain carries TRBV5-1 and TRBJ2-1; 10 nucleotides match TRBD2. This CDR3 region has 15 residues. Germline values: CDR1 SGHRS, CDR2 YFSETQ. Unmatched junction bases numbered 2, after V lost 0 bases and J lost 5 bases. CDR3 loop: CASSLVGLANNEQFF. CDR3 DNA sequence: TGCGCCAGCAGCTTGGTGGGACTAGCGAACAATGAGCAGTTCTTC.

The rearrangement joins TRBV28 to TRBJ1-1; TRBD1 matches 8 bases. This CDR3 is built from 16 residues. Germline V gene data show CDR1 as MDHEN and CDR2 as SYDVKM. The J segment lost 6 bases and the V segment lost 4 bases, leaving 13 bases of the junction unmatched. CDR3 loop: CASSSTFRGRIAEAFF. The CDR3 DNA reads as TGTGCCAGCAGTTCCACCTTCAGGGGGCGCATCGCTGAAGCTTTCTTT.

The chain has TRBV29-1 and TRBJ2-1, with D tentatively TRBD2 (5 bases). CDR1 is SQVTM, CDR2 ANQGSEA, per germline. This CDR3 contains 11 residues. V lost 7 bases and J 5 bases, leaving 9 bases between the germline ends. The CDR3 sequence: CSATRDNEQFF. The CDR3 region has the DNA TGCAGCGCCACGAGGGACAATGAGCAGTTCTTC.

J is TRBJ2-1 and V is TRBV4-3, with D tentatively TRBD1 (5 bases). V was cut by 0 bases and J by 3 bases, with 6 bases left in between. The CDR3 consists of 14 residues. Per the germline V gene, CDR1 is LGHNA and CDR2 is YSLEER. DNA for the CDR3: TGCGCCAGCAGCCAAGACAGGGTCTACAATGAGCAGTTCTTC. It yields the protein CASSQDRVYNEQFF.

The chain links TRBV5-7 to TRBJ1-3; D uncertain. TRBV5-7 is placed among ORFs of uncertain function. The CDR3 runs 16 residues. The V end was cut by 0 bases, the J end by 4 bases, with 14 bases between. The CDR3 bases are TGTGCCAGCAGCTTGGATCAGAGCGGGTCCGGAAACACCATATATTTT. The encoded protein is CASSLDQSGSGNTIYF.

The chain has TRBV5-6 and TRBJ1-1, with D maybe TRBD1 (5 bases). CDR1 and CDR2 (germline): SGHDT, YYEEEE. Trimming left V 0 bases short and J 6 bases short, with 9 bases between. This CDR3 spans 13 amino acids. CDR3 region: CASSLGQRPEAFF. The CDR3 nucleotides are TGTGCCAGCAGCTTGGGACAGAGGCCTGAAGCTTTCTTT.

The rearrangement uses TRBV28 and TRBJ2-3, with TRBD1 matching 7 bases. V lost 5 bases, J lost 4 bases, and 12 bases stayed unmatched. CDR1 and CDR2 from the germline V gene are MDHEN and SYDVKM. The CDR3 contains 16 residues. CDR3: CASSTIGTAEADTQYF. As DNA, the CDR3 is TGTGCCAGCAGTACGATCGGGACAGCCGAGGCAGATACGCAGTATTTT.

This rearrangement joins TRBV2 to TRBJ1-6, with TRBD1 as a possible D gene (6 bases). V lost 10 bases and J lost 5, with 18 bases in between. Germline-derived CDR1 and CDR2 are SNHLY and FYNNEI. The CDR3 extends over 15 amino acids. The CDR3 DNA reads as TGTGCCACCCCTGGGGGGGGCAACAATAATTCACCCCTCCACTTT. Translating it yields CATPGGGNNNSPLHF.

The chain has TRBV2 and TRBJ1-1, with D unclear. V was pared by 4 bases and J by 1 base, with 4 bases between. The CDR3 runs 12 residues. CDR1 and CDR2 from the germline V gene are SNHLY and FYNNEI. The CDR3 region is CASSVGNTEAFF. The CDR3 DNA follows: TGTGCCAGCAGTGTAGGGAACACTGAAGCTTTCTTT.

This clone appeared once. The gene calls are TRBV6-5 and TRBJ1-3, with D possibly matching TRBD1 (5 bases). Germline values: CDR1 MNHEY, CDR2 SVGAGI. V was shortened by 6 bases and J by 0 bases, with 12 bases between the two germline ends. This CDR3 contains 15 residues. Here the CDR3 DNA reads TGTGCCAGCAGCGGGGGGAGCTTCTCTGGAAACACCATATATTTT. This translates into CASSGGSFSGNTIYF.

This chain connects TRBV10-2 to TRBJ2-2; 11 positions match TRBD2. The ends lost 7 bases at V and 6 bases at J; junction bases unmatched: 7. The germline V gene encodes CDR1 WSHSY and CDR2 SAAADI. This CDR3 region has 15 residues. The CDR3 coding sequence is TGCGCCAGCAAGATTTTAGCGGGGGGGCCCGGGGAGCTGTTTTTT. Amino acids: CASKILAGGPGELFF.

The chain carries TRBV10-1 and TRBJ1-5, with D perhaps matching TRBD1 (5 bases). Trimming cost V 5 bases and J 3 bases, with 14 bases left between them. The CDR3 contains 15 residues. In germline, CDR1 is WNHNN, CDR2 SYGVQD (reference sequence). The CDR3 DNA reads as TGCGCCAGCAGTACGGAGGGGTCCAACAATCAGCCCCAGCATTTT. Translated: CASSTEGSNNQPQHF.

V usage is TRBV4-3 and J usage is TRBJ1-6; the D is unclear. V was clipped by 0 bases and J by 0 bases, with 18 bases between them. The germline CDR1 and CDR2 sequences are LGHNA and YSLEER. There are 20 residues in the CDR3. CDR3 DNA sequence: TGCGCCAGCAGCCAAGATCAGGTCTCAAGTGGAGTCTCCTATAATTCACCCCTCCACTTT. It encodes CASSQDQVSSGVSYNSPLHF.

This clone has just one count. The chain is built from TRBV9 and TRBJ2-5; 7 bases line up with TRBD2. Trimming took 4 bases from V and 5 from J; bases not matched to a gene: 14. This CDR3 region has 16 residues. Germline CDR1 is SGDLS and CDR2 is YYNGEE. The CDR3 region has the DNA TGTGCCAGCAGCCCAAGCGGGATGAGGGGCGGGGAGACCCAGTACTTC. This gives the protein CASSPSGMRGGETQYF.